The clone carrying this T cell receptor beta chain was detected only a few times. This specimen comes from a study of blood T cell repertoires in COVID-19. Study-wide context: Donors in the United States, Italy and Spain gave samples during acute or convalescent COVID-19. PBMCs, B-cell-depleted T cells, or T cells provided the cDNA or gDNA that made up the material.

The CDR3 is 15 amino acids. Germline V gene data show CDR1 as LGHNT and CDR2 as FRNRAP. V dropped 0 bases and J dropped 6 bases, with 12 bases sitting between them. Measured with immunoSEQ multiplex PCR; TCRdb has only the in-frame clones, and not every one. The profile shows 270,000 or so clones, under 90% of them singletons. This TCR was recovered from a woman aged 18-29 years with acute or convalescent COVID-19. The V and J genes are TRBV12-5 and TRBJ2-1; no firm D call. The sample comprised peripheral blood. CDR3 DNA sequence: TGTGCTAGTGGTTTGGTACAGTCGATTACCAATGAGCAGTTCTTC. This translates into CASGLVQSITNEQFF.